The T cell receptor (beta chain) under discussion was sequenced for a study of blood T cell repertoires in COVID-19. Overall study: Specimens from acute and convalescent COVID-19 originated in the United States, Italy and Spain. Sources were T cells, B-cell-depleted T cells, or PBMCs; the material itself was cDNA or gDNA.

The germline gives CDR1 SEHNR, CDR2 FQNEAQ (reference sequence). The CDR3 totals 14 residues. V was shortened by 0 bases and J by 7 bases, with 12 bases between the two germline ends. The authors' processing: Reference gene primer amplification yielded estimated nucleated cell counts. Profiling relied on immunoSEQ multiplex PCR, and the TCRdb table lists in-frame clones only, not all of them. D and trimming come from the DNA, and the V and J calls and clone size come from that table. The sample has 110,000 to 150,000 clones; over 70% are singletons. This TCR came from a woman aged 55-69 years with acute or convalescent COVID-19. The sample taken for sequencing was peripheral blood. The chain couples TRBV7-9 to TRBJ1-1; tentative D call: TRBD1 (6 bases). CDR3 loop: CASSLATGFDEAFF. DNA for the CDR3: TGTGCCAGCAGCTTAGCTACAGGGTTTGATGAAGCTTTCTTT.